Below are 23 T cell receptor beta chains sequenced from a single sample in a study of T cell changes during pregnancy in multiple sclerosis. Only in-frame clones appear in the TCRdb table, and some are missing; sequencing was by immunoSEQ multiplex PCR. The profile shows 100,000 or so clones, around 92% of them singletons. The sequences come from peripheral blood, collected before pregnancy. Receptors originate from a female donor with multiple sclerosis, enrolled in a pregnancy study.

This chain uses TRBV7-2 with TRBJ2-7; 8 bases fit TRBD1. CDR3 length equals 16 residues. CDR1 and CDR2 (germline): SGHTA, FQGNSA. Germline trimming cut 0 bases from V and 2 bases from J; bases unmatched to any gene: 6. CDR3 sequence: CASSLASGGPPYEQYF. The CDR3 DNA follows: TGTGCCAGCAGCTTAGCGTCAGGGGGCCCACCCTACGAGCAGTACTTC.

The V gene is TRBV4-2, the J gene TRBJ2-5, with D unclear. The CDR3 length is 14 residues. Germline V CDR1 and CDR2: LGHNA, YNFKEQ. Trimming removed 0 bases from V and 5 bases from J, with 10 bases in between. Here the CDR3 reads CASSQDLGPETQYF. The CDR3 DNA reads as TGTGCCAGCAGCCAAGATCTAGGTCCGGAGACCCAGTACTTC.

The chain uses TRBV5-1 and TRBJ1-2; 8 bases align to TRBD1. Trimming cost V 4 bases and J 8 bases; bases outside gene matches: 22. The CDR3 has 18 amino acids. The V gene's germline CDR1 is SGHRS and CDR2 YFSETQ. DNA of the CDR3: TGCGCCAGCAGCCCGTCTTCCGGGACAGGCCCTTTCGTTAGGGGCTACACCTTC. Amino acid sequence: CASSPSSGTGPFVRGYTF. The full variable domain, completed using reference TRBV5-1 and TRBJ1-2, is KAGVTQTPRYLIKTRGQQVTLSCSPISGHRSVSWYQQTPGQGLQFLFEYFSETQRNKGNFPGRFSGRQFSNSRSEMNVSTLELGDSALYLCASSPSSGTGPFVRGYTFGSGTRLTVV.

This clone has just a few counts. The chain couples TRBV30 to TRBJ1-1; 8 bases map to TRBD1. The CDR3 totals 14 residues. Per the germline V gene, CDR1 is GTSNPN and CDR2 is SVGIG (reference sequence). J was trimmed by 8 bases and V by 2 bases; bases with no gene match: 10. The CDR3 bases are TGTGCCTGGAGTCGGACAGGGCCGGGGGACGAAGCTTTCTTT. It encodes CAWSRTGPGDEAFF.

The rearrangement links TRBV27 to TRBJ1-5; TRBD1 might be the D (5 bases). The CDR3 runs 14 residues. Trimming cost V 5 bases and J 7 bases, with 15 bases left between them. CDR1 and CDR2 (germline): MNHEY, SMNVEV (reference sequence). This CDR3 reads CASSPTGRWQPQHF. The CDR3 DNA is TGTGCCAGCAGTCCAACAGGACGGTGGCAGCCCCAGCATTTT.

CDR3 loop: CASSLERGAATEAFF. The DNA of the CDR3 is TGCGCCAGCAGCTTGGAGCGGGGGGCGGCCACTGAAGCTTTCTTT. The chain links TRBV5-1 to TRBJ1-1; D might be TRBD1 (6 bases). The CDR3 consists of 15 residues. CDR1 is SGHRS and CDR2 is YFSETQ in the germline V gene. V was cut by 0 bases and J by 4 bases, with 13 bases left in between.

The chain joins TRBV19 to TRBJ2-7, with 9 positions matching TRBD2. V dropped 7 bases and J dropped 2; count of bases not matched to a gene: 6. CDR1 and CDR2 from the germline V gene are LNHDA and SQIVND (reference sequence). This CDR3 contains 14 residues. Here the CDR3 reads CASTPSGNPYEQYF. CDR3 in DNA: TGTGCCAGTACCCCTAGCGGGAACCCCTACGAGCAGTACTTC.

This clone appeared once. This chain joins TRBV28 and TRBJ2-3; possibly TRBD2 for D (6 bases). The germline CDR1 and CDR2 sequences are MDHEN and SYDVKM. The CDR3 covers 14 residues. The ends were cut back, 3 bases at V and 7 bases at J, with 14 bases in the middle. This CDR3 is CASSLEGVRNTQYF. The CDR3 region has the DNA TGTGCCAGCAGTTTGGAGGGAGTTCGGAATACGCAGTATTTT.

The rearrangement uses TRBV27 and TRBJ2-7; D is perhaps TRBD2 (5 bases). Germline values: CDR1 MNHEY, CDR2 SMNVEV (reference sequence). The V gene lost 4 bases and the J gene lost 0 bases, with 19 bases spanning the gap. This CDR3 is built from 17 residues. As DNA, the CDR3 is TGTGCCAGCAGTTCCGCATCTTCGAGCGGAAGCTCCTACGAGCAGTACTTC. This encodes CASSSASSSGSSYEQYF.

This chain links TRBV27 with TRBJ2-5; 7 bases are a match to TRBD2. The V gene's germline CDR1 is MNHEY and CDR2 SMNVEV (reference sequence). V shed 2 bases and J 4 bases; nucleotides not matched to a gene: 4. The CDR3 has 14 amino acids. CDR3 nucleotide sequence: TGTGCCAGCAGTTTAGGGGGGGTGGGAGAGACCCAGTACTTC. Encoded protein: CASSLGGVGETQYF.

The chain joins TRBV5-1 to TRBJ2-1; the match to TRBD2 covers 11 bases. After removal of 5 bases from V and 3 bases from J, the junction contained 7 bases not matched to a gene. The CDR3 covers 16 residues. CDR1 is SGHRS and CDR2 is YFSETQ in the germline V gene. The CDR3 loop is CASRKTSGVVYNEQFF. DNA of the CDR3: TGCGCCAGCAGGAAGACTAGCGGGGTAGTCTACAATGAGCAGTTCTTC. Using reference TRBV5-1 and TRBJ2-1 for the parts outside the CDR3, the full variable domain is KAGVTQTPRYLIKTRGQQVTLSCSPISGHRSVSWYQQTPGQGLQFLFEYFSETQRNKGNFPGRFSGRQFSNSRSEMNVSTLELGDSALYLCASRKTSGVVYNEQFFGPGTRLTVL.

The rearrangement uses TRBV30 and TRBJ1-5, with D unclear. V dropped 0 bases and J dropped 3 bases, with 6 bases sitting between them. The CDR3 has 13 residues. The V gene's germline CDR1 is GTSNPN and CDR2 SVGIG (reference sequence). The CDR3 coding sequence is TGTGCCTGGAGTGTATCATTCAATCAGCCCCAGCATTTT. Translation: CAWSVSFNQPQHF.

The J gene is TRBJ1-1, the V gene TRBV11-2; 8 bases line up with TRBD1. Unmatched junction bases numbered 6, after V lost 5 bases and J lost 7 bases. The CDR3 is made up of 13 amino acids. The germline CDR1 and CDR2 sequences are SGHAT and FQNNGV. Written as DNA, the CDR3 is TGTGCCAGCAGCACTGGGACAGGCCATGAAGCTTTCTTT. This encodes CASSTGTGHEAFF. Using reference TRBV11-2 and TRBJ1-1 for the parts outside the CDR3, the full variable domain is EAGVAQSPRYKIIEKRQSVAFWCNPISGHATLYWYQQILGQGPKLLIQFQNNGVVDDSQLPKDRFSAERLKGVDSTLKIQPAKLEDSAVYLCASSTGTGHEAFFGQGTRLTVV.

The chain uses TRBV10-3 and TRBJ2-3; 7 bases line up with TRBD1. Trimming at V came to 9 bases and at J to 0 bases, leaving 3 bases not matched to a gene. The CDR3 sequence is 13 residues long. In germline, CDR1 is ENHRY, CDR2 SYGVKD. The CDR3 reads CAIKQGSTDTQYF. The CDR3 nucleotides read TGTGCCATTAAACAGGGGAGCACAGATACGCAGTATTTT.

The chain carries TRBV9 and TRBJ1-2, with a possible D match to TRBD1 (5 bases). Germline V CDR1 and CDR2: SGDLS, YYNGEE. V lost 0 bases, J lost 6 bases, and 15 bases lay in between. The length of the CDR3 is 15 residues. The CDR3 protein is CASSVADGARNGYTF. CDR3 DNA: TGTGCCAGCAGCGTAGCTGATGGGGCAAGGAATGGCTACACCTTC.

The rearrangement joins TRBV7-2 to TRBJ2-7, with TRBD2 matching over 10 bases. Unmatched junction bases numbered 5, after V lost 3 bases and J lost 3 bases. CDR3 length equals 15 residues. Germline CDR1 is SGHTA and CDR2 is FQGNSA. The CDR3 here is CASSFPSGSVYEQYF. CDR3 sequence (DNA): TGTGCCAGCAGCTTCCCTAGCGGGAGTGTCTACGAGCAGTACTTC.

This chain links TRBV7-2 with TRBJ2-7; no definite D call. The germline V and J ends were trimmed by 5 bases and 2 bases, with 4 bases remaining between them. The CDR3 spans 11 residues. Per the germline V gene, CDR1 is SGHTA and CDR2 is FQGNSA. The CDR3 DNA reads TGTGCCAGCAGCCCCGCCTACGAGCAGTACTTC. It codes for CASSPAYEQYF.

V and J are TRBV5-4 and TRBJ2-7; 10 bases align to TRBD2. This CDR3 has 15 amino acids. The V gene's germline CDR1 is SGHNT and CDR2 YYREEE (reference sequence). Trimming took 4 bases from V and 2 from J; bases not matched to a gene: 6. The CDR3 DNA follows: TGTGCCAGCAGCGATAGCGGGAGGATTACCTACGAGCAGTACTTC. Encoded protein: CASSDSGRITYEQYF.

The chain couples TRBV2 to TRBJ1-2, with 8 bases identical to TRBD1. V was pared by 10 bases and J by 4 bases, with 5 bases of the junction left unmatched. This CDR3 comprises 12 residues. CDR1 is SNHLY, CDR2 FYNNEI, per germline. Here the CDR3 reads CANPDRAYGYTF. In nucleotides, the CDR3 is TGTGCCAATCCGGACAGGGCCTATGGCTACACCTTC.

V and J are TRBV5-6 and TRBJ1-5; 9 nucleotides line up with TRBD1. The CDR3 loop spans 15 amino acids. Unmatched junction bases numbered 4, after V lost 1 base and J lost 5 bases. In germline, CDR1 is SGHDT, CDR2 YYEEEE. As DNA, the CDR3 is TGTGCCAGCAGCTTGACAGGGGGCGCGGATCAGCCCCAGCATTTT. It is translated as CASSLTGGADQPQHF. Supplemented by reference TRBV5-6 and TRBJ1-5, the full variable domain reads DAGVTQSPTHLIKTRGQQVTLRCSPKSGHDTVSWYQQALGQGPQFIFQYYEEEERQRGNFPDRFSGHQFPNYSSELNVNALLLGDSALYLCASSLTGGADQPQHFGDGTRLSIL.

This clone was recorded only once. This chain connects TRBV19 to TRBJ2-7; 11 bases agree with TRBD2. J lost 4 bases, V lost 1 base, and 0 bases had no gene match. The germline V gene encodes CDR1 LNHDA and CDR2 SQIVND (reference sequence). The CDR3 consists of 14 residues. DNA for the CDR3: TGTGCCAGTAGTATAGGACTAGCGGGGTACGAGCAGTACTTC. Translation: CASSIGLAGYEQYF. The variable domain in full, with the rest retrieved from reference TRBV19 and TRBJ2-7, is DGGITQSPKYLFRKEGQNVTLSCEQNLNHDAMYWYRQDPGQGLRLIYYSQIVNDFQKGDIAEGYSVSREKKESFPLTVTSAQKNPTAFYLCASSIGLAGYEQYFGPGTRLTVT.

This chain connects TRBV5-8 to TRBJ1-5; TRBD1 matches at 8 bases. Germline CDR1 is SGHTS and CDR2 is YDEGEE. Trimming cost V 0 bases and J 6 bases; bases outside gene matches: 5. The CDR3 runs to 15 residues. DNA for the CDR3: TGTGCCAGCAGCTTGGCCGGGACAGGAGCTCAGCCCCAGCATTTT. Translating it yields CASSLAGTGAQPQHF.

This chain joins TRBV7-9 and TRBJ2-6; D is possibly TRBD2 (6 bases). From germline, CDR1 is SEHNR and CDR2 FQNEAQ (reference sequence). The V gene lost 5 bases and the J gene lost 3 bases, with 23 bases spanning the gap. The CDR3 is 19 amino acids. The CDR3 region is CASSNPVGGEDSGANVLTF. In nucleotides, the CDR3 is TGTGCCAGCAGCAACCCGGTTGGAGGGGAAGATAGTGGGGCCAACGTCCTGACTTTC.